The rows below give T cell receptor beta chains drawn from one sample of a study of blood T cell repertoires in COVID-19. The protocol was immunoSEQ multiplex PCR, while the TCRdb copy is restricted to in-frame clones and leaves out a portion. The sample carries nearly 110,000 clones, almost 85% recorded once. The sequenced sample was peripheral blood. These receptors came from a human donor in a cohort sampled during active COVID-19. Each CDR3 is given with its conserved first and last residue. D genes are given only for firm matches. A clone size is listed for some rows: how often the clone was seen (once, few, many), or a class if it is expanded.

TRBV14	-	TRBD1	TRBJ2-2	TGTGCCAGCAGCCAAGTACCCGACAGGGAAAAAAAGGGAGCTGTTTTT	CASSQVPDREKKGAVF
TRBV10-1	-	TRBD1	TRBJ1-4	TGCGCCAGCAGTTCACAGACAGGGGCTGGTGAAAAACTGTTTTTT	CASSSQTGAGEKLFF
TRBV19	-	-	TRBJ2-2	TGTGCCAGTAGTATGACAGGGAACACCGGGGAGCTGTTTTTT	CASSMTGNTGELFF
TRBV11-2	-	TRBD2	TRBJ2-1	TGTGCCAGCAGCTTCACCGGGAGGGACAATGAGCAGTTCTTC	CASSFTGRDNEQFF
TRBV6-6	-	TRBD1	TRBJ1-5	TGTGCCAGCAGCCTGGGACAGGGACTTAATCAGCCCCAGCATTTT	CASSLGQGLNQPQHF
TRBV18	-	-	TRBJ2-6	TGTGCCAGCTCACCCCTCGAAGGGGCTGGGGCCAACGTCCTGACTTTC	CASSPLEGAGANVLTF
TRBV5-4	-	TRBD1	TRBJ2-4	TGTGCCAGCAGCACTAATCCCGGGACAGAAAACATTCAGTACTTC	CASSTNPGTENIQYF
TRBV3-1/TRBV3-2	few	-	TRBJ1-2	TGTGCCAGCAGCCAATGGGCCAGGGAAACCTATGGCTACACCTTC	CASSQWARETYGYTF
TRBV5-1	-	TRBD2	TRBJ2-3	TGCGCCAGCAGACGGAGCGGGGGCCCTAGCACAGATACGCAGTATTTT	CASRRSGGPSTDTQYF
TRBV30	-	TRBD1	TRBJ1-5	TGTGCCTGGAGCGAGGGACAGGGGAGCCAGCCCCAGCATTTT	CAWSEGQGSQPQHF
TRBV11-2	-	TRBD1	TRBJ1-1	TGTGCCAGCAGCTTTTTACCAACCACGACAGGGGGGAACACTGAAGCTTTCTTT	CASSFLPTTTGGNTEAFF
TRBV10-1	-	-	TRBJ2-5	TGCCGTGGGAGGCGGAAGGCGACCCAGTACTTC	CRGRRKATQYF
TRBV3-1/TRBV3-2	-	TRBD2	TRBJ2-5	TGTGCCAGCAGCCAATGGGGTAGCGGGGTTCGGGAGACCCAGTACTTC	CASSQWGSGVRETQYF
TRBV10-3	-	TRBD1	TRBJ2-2	TGTGCCATCAGTGCTTCGACAGGGCCCGGGGAGCTGTTTTTT	CAISASTGPGELFF
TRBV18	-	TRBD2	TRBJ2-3	TGTGCCAGCTCATCCCGGACTAGCGGGAGCACAGATACGCAGTATTTT	CASSSRTSGSTDTQYF
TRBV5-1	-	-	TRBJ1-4	TGCGCCAGCAGCCCCGGTGGGGGGGCAACTAATGAAAAACTGTTTTTT	CASSPGGGATNEKLFF
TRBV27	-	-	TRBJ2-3	TGTGCCAGCAGAACATCCACAGGGACAGATACGCAGTATTTT	CASRTSTGTDTQYF
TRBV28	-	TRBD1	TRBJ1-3	TGTGCCAGCAGTTTAGCGGGGACAGGGTTTGTAAACACCATATATTTT	CASSLAGTGFVNTIYF
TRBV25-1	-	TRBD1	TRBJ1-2	TGTGCCAGCAGTGGCTCGGACAGGGCTGGAGGCTACACCTTC	CASSGSDRAGGYTF
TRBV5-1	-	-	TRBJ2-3	TGCGCCAGCAGGCCGGGAGAATCCACAGATACGCAGTATTTT	CASRPGESTDTQYF
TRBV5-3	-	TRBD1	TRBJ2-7	TGTGCCAGAAGCTTGGTTCACAGGGGGCGTCACGAGCAGTACTTC	CARSLVHRGRHEQYF
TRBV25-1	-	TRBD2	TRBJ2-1	TGTGCCAGCACCACAGATTCGGGACTAGCGCGGAATGAGCAGTTCTTC	CASTTDSGLARNEQFF